The subject of this entry is one T cell receptor (beta chain). Trimming removed 6 bases at V and 8 bases at J, with 10 bases between. The CDR3 sequence is 12 residues long. Looked up from germline, CDR1 is LNHDA and CDR2 is SQIVND (reference sequence). The data derive from a study of blood T cell repertoires in COVID-19. Overall study context: Sample material is recorded as cDNA or gDNA derived from T cells, B-cell-depleted T cells, or PBMCs.

Sequencing was performed with immunoSEQ multiplex PCR; in TCRdb, only in-frame clones are kept and a portion is missing. The repertoire holds some 320,000 clones, with 65% to 90% as singletons. Source material: peripheral blood. V usage is TRBV19 and J usage is TRBJ1-4; D possibly corresponds to TRBD1 (5 bases). The receptor was isolated from a human donor in a cohort sampled during active COVID-19. CDR3 protein: CASRYRQEKLFF. DNA for the CDR3: TGTGCCAGTAGATACAGACAGGAAAAACTGTTTTTT.